The next 3 T cell receptor beta chains were all read from a single sample in a study of tumor-infiltrating lymphocytes in primary liver carcinoma. From approximately 0.5 ug of total RNA, TCR beta-specific cDNA was reverse-transcribed using a constant-region primer. Employing slightly modified ARM-PCR, three nested multiplex PCR rounds were run, and these gave rise to the TCR beta libraries. Running 9 to 11 cycles apiece, the first two PCR rounds relied on TRBV1-TRBV30 forward primers together with a C-beta reverse primer. Each CDR3 protein gets one entry after TCRdb re-called the multiplex PCR reads with MiXCR. Of roughly 120,000 distinct CDR3 sequences detected, approximately 68% appear once; the ten largest clones hold 8.1%. Co-extracted RNA and DNA came from roughly 21-30 mg of unsorted bulk tissue. The sample taken for sequencing was tumor-adjacent normal liver tissue. These receptors originate from a woman aged 55-69 years with primary liver carcinoma and hepatitis B virus infection.

As for this clonotype: This clone may be a read error of a much larger clone one base away. V is TRBV5-1 and J is TRBJ1-5, with TRBD1 identical over 8 bases. After removal of 3 bases from V and 6 bases from J, the junction contained 8 bases not matched to a gene. CDR1 and CDR2 from the germline V gene are SGHRS and YFSETQ. The CDR3 is 15 amino acids. CDR3 loop: CASSWTGQDIQPQHF. The CDR3 nucleotides are TGCGCCAGCAGCTGGACGGGACAGGACATTCAGCCCCAGCATTTT.

Points on this clonotype: A much larger clone differs by one base, so this may be a read error. The rearrangement uses TRBV28 and TRBJ2-1, with D perhaps matching TRBD2 (5 bases). Germline V gives CDR1 MDHEN, CDR2 SYDVKM. The CDR3 covers 13 residues. With 4 bases removed from V and 9 bases from J, the gap between germline ends came to 13 bases. CDR3 region: CASSSGSLGEQFF. For the CDR3, the DNA is TGTGCCAGCAGTTCGGGGTCGTTGGGTGAGCAGTTCTTC. Full variable domain (remainder filled in from reference TRBV28 and TRBJ2-1): DVKVTQSSRYLVKRTGEKVFLECVQDMDHENMFWYRQDPGLGLRLIYFSYDVKMKEKGDIPEGYSVSREKKERFSLILESASTNQTSMYLCASSSGSLGEQFFGPGTRLTVL.

Worth noting for this clonotype: One end of the junction does not line up with germline, which may come from a read error. The chain carries TRBV5-4 and TRBJ2-5, with D possibly being TRBD1 (5 bases). The CDR3 covers 15 residues. Germline-derived CDR1 and CDR2 are SGHNT and YYREEE (reference sequence). Here the CDR3 reads CVSSPTVGERGTQYF. DNA for the CDR3: TGTGTCAGCAGCCCAACGGTAGGGGAAAGAGGGACCCAGTACTTC.